Listed below are T cell receptor beta chains from one sample, sequenced in a study of blood T cells in healthy people across ages. TCRdb recomputed calls from the 5' RACE reads with MiXCR, one row per CDR3 protein. The sample lists 800,000 to 950,000 distinct CDR3 sequences, 30% to 45% occurring once. The sample was blood. The receptors were sampled from a man between 18 and 29 years old in good health. The CDR3 runs from the conserved cysteine through the conserved F or W. A D gene is named only where the DNA matches it firmly. A clone size is listed for some rows: how often the clone was seen (once, few, many), or a class if it is expanded.

>TRBV28|-|TRBJ2-3|few
TGTGCCAGCGTCAGGGACACCACAGATACGCAGTATTTT
CASVRDTTDTQYF
>TRBV29-1|TRBD1|TRBJ2-5|many
TGCAGCGTTGATGGATTGGACAGGCGCCTCCAAGAGACCCAGTACTTC
CSVDGLDRRLQETQYF
>TRBV11-2|-|TRBJ2-4|few
TGTGCCAGCAGCCTCTACAGGGCCCTAAACATTCAGTACTTC
CASSLYRALNIQYF
>TRBV6-2/TRBV6-3|TRBD2|TRBJ2-2|few
TGTGCCAGCCAAAGCGCCAGCGGGGACTCCGGGGAGCTGTTTTTT
CASQSASGDSGELFF
>TRBV6-2/TRBV6-3|TRBD2|TRBJ2-1|many
TGTGCCAGCACTAGCGGGGCCTACAATGAGCAGTTCTTC
CASTSGAYNEQFF
>TRBV7-3|TRBD1|TRBJ2-6|many
TGTGCCAGCAGCTTATCAGGGGGCTATGGGGCCAACGTCCTGACTTTC
CASSLSGGYGANVLTF
>TRBV9|-|TRBJ2-5|-
TGTGCCAGCAGCGTAAACGAGGAGACCCAGTACTTC
CASSVNEETQYF
>TRBV2|TRBD1|TRBJ2-5|-
TGTGCCAGGACAGGGGCGGGAGAGACCCAGTACTTC
CARTGAGETQYF
>TRBV2|-|TRBJ2-2|-
TGTGCCTGTATTACCAAGAACACCGGGGAGCTGTTTTTT
CACITKNTGELFF
>TRBV6-2/TRBV6-3|TRBD2|TRBJ2-3|-
TGTGCCAGCAGTCATCATAGCGGGGCTTTAGATACGCAGTATTTT
CASSHHSGALDTQYF
>TRBV7-2|-|TRBJ1-2|-
TGTGCCAGCAGCTTAGTAGTGGCGGACCGTCCGGGCTACACCTTC
CASSLVVADRPGYTF
>TRBV5-1|-|TRBJ1-6|-
TGCGCCAGCAGCTTGAAACCCAGGGTTGAGAATTCACCCCTCCACTTT
CASSLKPRVENSPLHF
>TRBV29-1|TRBD1|TRBJ1-5|-
TGCAGCGTTGATCCCCTTTCGTGGGACAGGGAAGTAGGAGGAAATCAGCCCCAGCATTTT
CSVDPLSWDREVGGNQPQHF
>TRBV9|-|TRBJ2-3|-
TGTGCCAGCAGCCCCCCGTCCACCAGAGGGGCAGATACGCAGTATTTT
CASSPPSTRGADTQYF
>TRBV13|-|TRBJ2-5|-
TGTGCCAACAGCTTGTTCGGGAGCCTCCAAGAGACCCAGTACTTC
CANSLFGSLQETQYF
>TRBV19|TRBD1|TRBJ2-3|-
TGTGCCAGTAGGACAGGGAGAGATACGCAGTATTTT
CASRTGRDTQYF
>TRBV20-1|TRBD2|TRBJ2-3|few
TGCAGTGCTACAGGTAGCGGGGTGAGCACAGATACGCAGTATTTT
CSATGSGVSTDTQYF
>TRBV7-2|TRBD2|TRBJ2-1|-
TGTGCCAGCAGCTTCGGACTAGCGGGGTGGGATGAGCAGTTCTTC
CASSFGLAGWDEQFF
>TRBV6-5|-|TRBJ2-1|few
TGTGCCAGCAGTTACCCCCGGAGCGGTGAGGGCTTCAATGAGCAGTTCTTC
CASSYPRSGEGFNEQFF
>TRBV7-2|TRBD1|TRBJ2-1|-
TGTGCCAGCAGCTCCCGGGACAGGGGCGACAATGAGCAGTTCTTC
CASSSRDRGDNEQFF
>TRBV7-8|TRBD2|TRBJ2-3|few
TGTGCCAGCAGCTTCCGACTAGCGGGGGGGCGGGCAGATACGCAGTATTTT
CASSFRLAGGRADTQYF
>TRBV20-1|TRBD2|TRBJ2-5|few
TGCAGTGCTCGTCGGACTAGCGGGGGGGCCTCAGAGACCCAGTACTTC
CSARRTSGGASETQYF
>TRBV30|-|TRBJ2-7|-
TGTGCCTGGAGTGTAGTCGGACCGAACTACGAGCAGTACTTC
CAWSVVGPNYEQYF
>TRBV3-1|-|TRBJ1-3|-
TGTGCCAGCAGCCAACCTACAGGGCCCGGAAACACCATATATTTT
CASSQPTGPGNTIYF
>TRBV13|-|TRBJ2-3|-
TGTGCCAGCAGCTATGAGGGCCTCAACACAGATACGCAGTATTTT
CASSYEGLNTDTQYF
>TRBV5-1|TRBD1|TRBJ2-7|-
TGCGCCAGCAGATTCGGGACAGGGCTCAATGAGCAGTACTTC
CASRFGTGLNEQYF
>TRBV4-2|-|TRBJ2-4|many
TGTGCCAGCAGCCAAGTGGGGGGCAAAAACATTCAGTACTTC
CASSQVGGKNIQYF
>TRBV9|TRBD2|TRBJ2-1|many
TGTGCCAGCAGCGTAGGTAGCGGGGGTCGTTACAATGAGCAGTTCTTC
CASSVGSGGRYNEQFF
>TRBV5-1|TRBD2|TRBJ2-7|many
TGCGCCAGCAGCTTGGGTCTCTCTAGCGGCACTACCTACGAGCAGTACTTC
CASSLGLSSGTTYEQYF
>TRBV7-2|-|TRBJ2-5|-
TGTGCCAGCAGCTTAAATATGAATGAGCAGTACTTC
CASSLNMNEQYF
>TRBV28|-|TRBJ2-3|-
TGTGCCAGCAGCGCGGCCGGGGCAGGGCTCGATACGCAGTATTTT
CASSAAGAGLDTQYF
>TRBV27|-|TRBJ2-5|-
TGTGCCAGCAGTCCCCTCGACGGGGGGCGGCAGTACTTC
CASSPLDGGRQYF
>TRBV11-1|-|TRBJ1-1|few
TGTGCCAGCAGCTCAATAGGTCCTGAAGCTTTCTTT
CASSSIGPEAFF
>TRBV20-1|TRBD2|TRBJ2-1|-
TGCAGTGCTTATAACCTAGCGGGGGGACGTAATGAGCAGTTCTTC
CSAYNLAGGRNEQFF
>TRBV6-5|-|TRBJ2-5|few
TGTGCCAGCAGTTATTATGTGAGGGGAGGAGAGACCCAGTACTTC
CASSYYVRGGETQYF
>TRBV7-9|-|TRBJ1-5|once
TGTGCCAGCAGCTTAGAAAGGTACAATCAGCCCCAGCATTTT
CASSLERYNQPQHF
>TRBV5-6|-|TRBJ2-3|few
TGTGCCAGCAGCTCGGGGGCAGGGGGAGCCACAGATACGCAGTATTTT
CASSSGAGGATDTQYF
>TRBV7-9|TRBD2|TRBJ2-2|once
TGTGCCAGCAGCTCCAGGCTAGCGGGGGGAAACACCGGGGAGCTGTTTTTT
CASSSRLAGGNTGELFF
>TRBV6-2/TRBV6-3|-|TRBJ1-5|-
TGTGCCAGCAGCAAAATGGTCATTAGCAATCAGCCCCAGCATTTT
CASSKMVISNQPQHF
>TRBV7-9|TRBD1|TRBJ2-5|-
TGTGCCAGCAGCCTACGGACAGGGCGCCAAGAGACCCAGTACTTC
CASSLRTGRQETQYF
>TRBV6-5|-|TRBJ2-3|few
TGTGCCAGCAGTTACTCGATAGACTGGTCTACGCAGTATTTT
CASSYSIDWSTQYF
>TRBV6-5|-|TRBJ1-2|-
TGTGCCAGCAGTTACTCTCCCAGCCTGCCCGATGGCTACACCTTC
CASSYSPSLPDGYTF
>TRBV30|-|TRBJ2-5|-
TGTGCCTGGAGTGTACTAAGTTGGGGGGAGACCCAGTACTTC
CAWSVLSWGETQYF
>TRBV5-1|-|TRBJ2-5|few
TGCGCCAGCAGCGAGACAGGATTCCAAGAGACCCAGTACTTC
CASSETGFQETQYF
>TRBV7-3|-|TRBJ2-7|-
TGTGCCAGCAGCTTTAAGGGGGGAAGCTACGAGCAGTACTTC
CASSFKGGSYEQYF
>TRBV27|-|TRBJ2-7|-
TGTGCCAGCAGTTTCAGGGGGGGGGCCTCCTACGAGCAGTACTTC
CASSFRGGASYEQYF
>TRBV15|-|TRBJ1-1|few
TGTGCCACCAGCAGACGGGGCCAGGTTTTCTTTCAGAACACTGAAGCTTTCTTT
CATSRRGQVFFQNTEAFF
>TRBV3-1|-|TRBJ1-1|-
TGTGCCAGCAGTCCCGGGGGTTGGGCCGAAGCTTTCTTT
CASSPGGWAEAFF